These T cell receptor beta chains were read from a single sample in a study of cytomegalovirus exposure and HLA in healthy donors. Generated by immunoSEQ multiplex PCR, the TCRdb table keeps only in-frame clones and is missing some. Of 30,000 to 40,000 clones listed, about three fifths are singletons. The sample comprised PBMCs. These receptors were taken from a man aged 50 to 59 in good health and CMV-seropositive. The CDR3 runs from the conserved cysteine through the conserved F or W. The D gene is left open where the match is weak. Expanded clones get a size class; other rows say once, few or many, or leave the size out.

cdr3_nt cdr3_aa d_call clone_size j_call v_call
TGTGCCAGCCGTAGGACTAGCGGGGACCCCTACAATGAGCAGTTCTTC CASRRTSGDPYNEQFF TRBD2 - TRBJ2-1 TRBV7-2
TGTGCCAGCAGTATAGGTTCAGGGGTTGAAAAACTGTTTTTT CASSIGSGVEKLFF - - TRBJ1-4 TRBV11-2
TGTGCCAGCAGTTTCACAGGGCGGAACACTGAAGCTTTCTTT CASSFTGRNTEAFF - - TRBJ1-1 TRBV6-1
TGTGCCAGCAGCTTGGTTCTAGCGGGGGCCTCCTACAATGAGCAGTTCTTC CASSLVLAGASYNEQFF TRBD2 - TRBJ2-1 TRBV5-4
TGTGCCTGGGACTCAGGGGGCTGGGGCTACACCTTC CAWDSGGWGYTF TRBD1 few TRBJ1-2 TRBV30
TGCGCCAGCAGCTTGGGCAGGTCACTGGCCGAAGCTTTCTTT CASSLGRSLAEAFF - - TRBJ1-1 TRBV5-1
TGCGCCAGCTGCCACGGGACAGGGGGATCCGAGCAGTACTTC CASCHGTGGSEQYF TRBD1 few TRBJ2-7 TRBV5-1
TGCGCCAGCAGCTTGGACTTTCTAGAGACCCAGTACTTC CASSLDFLETQYF - - TRBJ2-5 TRBV5-1
TGTGCCAGCAGTGAGTGGGGCGCTGGCTACACCTTC CASSEWGAGYTF - - TRBJ1-2 TRBV6-1
TGTGCCAGCAGCTCCACAGGGAGGGAAAATTCACCCCTCCACTTT CASSSTGRENSPLHF - once TRBJ1-6 TRBV9
TGTGCCAGCAGCGCGAGTATTAGCTCCTACAATGAGCAGTTCTTC CASSASISSYNEQFF - few TRBJ2-1 TRBV9
TGCGCCAGCAGCCAAGATATGAGGAGACCTGAGGCTTCACCCCTCCACTTT CASSQDMRRPEASPLHF - - TRBJ1-6 TRBV4-1
TGTGCCAGCAGTGAAGATCAGTATGGCTACACCTTC CASSEDQYGYTF - - TRBJ1-2 TRBV2
TGTGCCAGCAGTGAAATTTTGGGGGCAGGGCTTCAGCCCCAGCATTTT CASSEILGAGLQPQHF - - TRBJ1-5 TRBV2
TGTGCCTGGCAAGGGGGGGACCAGCCCCAGCATTTT CAWQGGDQPQHF - - TRBJ1-5 TRBV30
TGTGCCAGCAGCTTGTCCAGGGACACTGAAGCTTTCTTT CASSLSRDTEAFF - medium-sized TRBJ1-1 TRBV5-4
TGTGCCAGCAGCTCAGGACAGGGGATAATCTCTGGAAACACCATATATTTT CASSSGQGIISGNTIYF TRBD1 few TRBJ1-3 TRBV5-5
TGTGCCAGCAGTTTACCGGGACAGGGGCCAGATACGCAGTATTTT CASSLPGQGPDTQYF TRBD1 once TRBJ2-3 TRBV28
TGTGCCAGCAGTTTGCCAGGACAGGGCTTCTATGGCTACACCTTC CASSLPGQGFYGYTF TRBD1 few TRBJ1-2 TRBV28
TGTGCCAGCAGTGATGGTCAGGTGTTGTCTGGGCCCCAGCATTTT CASSDGQVLSGPQHF - - TRBJ1-5 TRBV6-1
TGCAGCGTTGAAGCCAGCTACGAGCAGTACTTC CSVEASYEQYF - - TRBJ2-7 TRBV29-1
TGTGCCAGCAGTGAAGGGGGCCGGGGACAGGGGGCGTATGAGACCCAGTACTTC CASSEGGRGQGAYETQYF TRBD1 - TRBJ2-5 TRBV6-1
TGTGCCAGCAGTGAAGCTAGCGGGGGAGCCTACGAGCAGTACTTC CASSEASGGAYEQYF TRBD2 - TRBJ2-7 TRBV2
TGCAGCGTTGAGATCTTCAGGGGGAGGTCAGATACGCAGTATTTT CSVEIFRGRSDTQYF - - TRBJ2-3 TRBV29-1
TGTGCCAGCAGCCCTGGACAGGACTCTCTTGGGTACTACGAGCAGTACTTC CASSPGQDSLGYYEQYF TRBD1 - TRBJ2-7 TRBV5-4
TGTGCCAGCAGAGCCGGGACAGGTGTGCGCCAGCCCCAGCATTTT CASRAGTGVRQPQHF TRBD1 few TRBJ1-5 TRBV28
TGTGCCAGCTCACCCGGACTAGTGAACTACGAGCAGTACTTC CASSPGLVNYEQYF TRBD2 - TRBJ2-7 TRBV18
TGTGCCAGCAGCCAAACTAGTTTGGGTGAGCAGTTCTTC CASSQTSLGEQFF - few TRBJ2-1 TRBV7-2
TGCGCCAGCAGCTCAACAGGGAACTCTGGGGCCAACGTCCTGACTTTC CASSSTGNSGANVLTF - - TRBJ2-6 TRBV5-1
TGTGCCAGCAGCCTACAGGCCGATTATAATTCACCCCTCCACTTT CASSLQADYNSPLHF - - TRBJ1-6 TRBV9
TGTGCCAGCAGCTTAATGGACACCTTTCGAAGAATAGAGACCCAGTACTTC CASSLMDTFRRIETQYF - - TRBJ2-5 TRBV7-9
TGCGCCAGCAGCCAAGAGGTAACAGGAGATAATGAGCAGTTCTTC CASSQEVTGDNEQFF - - TRBJ2-1 TRBV4-1
TGTGCCAGCAGTTTAATTACAGGGACTGGGGCCAACGTCCTGACTTTC CASSLITGTGANVLTF - few TRBJ2-6 TRBV28
TGTGCCACCAGCAGAGATCCGGGACAACACTATGGCTACACCTTC CATSRDPGQHYGYTF - - TRBJ1-2 TRBV15
TGTGCCTGGAGTGCCCCCCGGGGGGAAAGCAATCAGCCCCAGCATTTT CAWSAPRGESNQPQHF - - TRBJ1-5 TRBV30
TGTGCCATCAGCGCGGGACTGAGCAATCAGCCCCAGCATTTT CAISAGLSNQPQHF - - TRBJ1-5 TRBV10-3
TGCGCCAGCAGCTATCAGGGGGCTCGGGAGACCCAGTACTTC CASSYQGARETQYF TRBD1 - TRBJ2-5 TRBV5-1
TGCAGCGCCCCGCGTCCTGATCAGGTCAATGAGCAGTTCTTC CSAPRPDQVNEQFF - - TRBJ2-1 TRBV29-1
TGTGCCAGCAGTGAAGGGAAAGGAGACAGGGGGCGGGAGACCCAGTACTTC CASSEGKGDRGRETQYF TRBD1 - TRBJ2-5 TRBV6-1
TGCGCCAGCAGCCAAACCGGGACAGTGGACGCCGAGCAGTACTTC CASSQTGTVDAEQYF TRBD1 - TRBJ2-7 TRBV4-1
TGTGCCAGCAGTGGACTTTCGGGGAGAGAGACCCAGTACTTC CASSGLSGRETQYF - - TRBJ2-5 TRBV6-1